Below are 5 T cell receptor beta chains sequenced from a single sample in a study of Graves' ophthalmopathy and Graves' hyperthyroidism. Researchers took RNA transcripts and amplified TCR beta CDR3 regions from them. First-round RT-PCR relied on HTBI primers, and a second-round multiplex PCR came next. Each CDR3 protein is one row after TCRdb ran MiXCR on the multiplex PCR reads. The table records hundreds of thousands of distinct CDR3 sequences, roughly two fifths of them present only once. Material: peripheral blood. The receptors originated from an adult man with Graves' ophthalmopathy.

This rearrangement joins TRBV7-2 to TRBJ1-1; 8 nucleotides line up with TRBD1. CDR3 size: 12 residues. Unmatched junction bases numbered 4, after V lost 5 bases and J lost 8 bases. Germline values: CDR1 SGHTA, CDR2 FQGNSA. CDR3 nucleotides: TGTGCCAGCAGCAACTACAGGGGGGAAGCTTTCTTT. Translating it yields CASSNYRGEAFF.

This clonotype turned up a few times. The CDR3 DNA sequence: TGTGCCACCAGTACAGGGCCAGCTTACAATGAGCAGTTCTTC. Protein sequence: CATSTGPAYNEQFF. The V call is TRBV24-1, the J call TRBJ2-1, with D perhaps TRBD1 (6 bases). The CDR3 length is 14 residues. Germline CDR1 is KGHDR and CDR2 is SFDVKD. Trimming stripped 6 bases from V and 4 bases from J, with 12 bases between.

This clonotype was counted ten times or more. V and J are TRBV20-1 and TRBJ1-2, with D hard to call. CDR1 and CDR2 from the germline V gene are DFQATT and SNEGSKA (reference sequence). The V end was cut by 0 bases, the J end by 4 bases, with 9 bases between. CDR3 length: 13 residues. The CDR3 is CSARDTDRYGYTF. CDR3 nucleotide sequence: TGCAGTGCTAGAGATACAGACCGCTATGGCTACACCTTC.

This clonotype appeared many times. The rearrangement links TRBV2 to TRBJ2-2, with D perhaps matching TRBD1 or TRBD2 (6 bases each). This CDR3 is 14 amino acids long. CDR1 SNHLY and CDR2 FYNNEI come from the germline V gene. Trimming removed 8 bases at V and 2 bases at J, with 12 bases between. The CDR3 coding sequence is TGTGCCAGCGGGGGGCCCGTTAACACCGGGGAGCTGTTTTTT. This sequence encodes CASGGPVNTGELFF.

This clonotype showed up many times. This rearrangement joins TRBV6-5 to TRBJ1-2, with 9 bases lining up with TRBD1. V was clipped by 2 bases and J by 5 bases; unmatched bases: 3. CDR1 and CDR2 (germline): MNHEY, SVGAGI. This CDR3 has 14 amino acids. DNA of the CDR3: TGTGCCAGCAGTTACGGGGGGACAGGGTATGGCTACACCTTC. Translated: CASSYGGTGYGYTF.